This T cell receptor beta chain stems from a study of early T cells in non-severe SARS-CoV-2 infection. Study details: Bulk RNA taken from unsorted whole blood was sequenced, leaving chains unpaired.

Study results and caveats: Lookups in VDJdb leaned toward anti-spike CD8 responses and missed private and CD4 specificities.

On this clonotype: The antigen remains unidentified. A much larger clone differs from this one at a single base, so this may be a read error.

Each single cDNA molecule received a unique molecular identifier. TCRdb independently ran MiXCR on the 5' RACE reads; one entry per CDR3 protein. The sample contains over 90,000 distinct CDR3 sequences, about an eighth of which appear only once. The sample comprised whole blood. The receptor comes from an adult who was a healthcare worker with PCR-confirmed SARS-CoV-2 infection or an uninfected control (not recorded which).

CDR3 residues: CASSLLEPSYEQYF. CDR3 coding DNA: TGTGCCAGCAGCTTGCTAGAACCATCCTACGAGCAGTACTTC. The rearrangement links TRBV5-5 to TRBJ2-7; D ambiguous. The CDR3 consists of 14 residues. Germline V lookup: CDR1 SGHKS, CDR2 YYEKEE (reference sequence). With 1 base removed from V and 1 base from J, the gap between germline ends came to 9 bases.